Described below is a single TCR beta chain sequence and its context. It has no known antigen specificity. One base away there is no much larger clone; base qualities are not given. The immunoSEQ Assay, a bias-controlled multiplex PCR, was used to amplify TCRbeta CDR3 regions from genomic DNA. Regarding the original processing steps: The number of nucleated cells in each sample was estimated by amplification of reference gene primers within the assay. To quantify the absolute abundance of each unique TCRbeta CDR3 rearrangement, sequence reads were collapsed and filtered. Productive Simpson clonality was computed per sample as the square root of Simpson's diversity index over productive rearrangements. TCRdb took over this immuneACCESS table, retaining in-frame rearrangements with V and J assigned. Such tables are incomplete; in checked studies, under half of the missing clones stem from an unresolved V gene, and the remainder is unexplained. V and J calls plus clone size are reproduced from that table; the DNA served to infer D and trimming. The sample table contains some 110,000 clones; only one count was recorded for roughly 87% of them. The leading ten clones occupy around 7.7% of the sample.

The germline V gene provides CDR1 MGHDK and CDR2 SYGVNS. The CDR3, cysteine through phenylalanine, is 12 amino acids long. The entry retains the CDR3 DNA only, 36 bases that are in frame from base 1. Germline trimming: 7 bases from V, 8 bases from J; junction bases outside gene matches: 6. This specimen belongs to a study of blood T cell repertoires in COVID-19 (dated by TCRdb to between 2020 and 2021). At the level of the whole study: The collaborator samples originated in the United States, Italy and Spain and spanned the acute and convalescent phases of COVID-19. The dataset comprised deeply sampled blood TCRbeta repertoires from subjects exposed to, actively infected with, or recovered from COVID-19. Where HLA class I and class II types were available, the types were taken from metadata supplied by the sample provider, not from assay-based typing. The prospective study material was composed of cDNA or gDNA derived from T cells, B-cell-depleted T cells, or PBMCs. Sample metadata almost always included a de-identified subject ID, COVID-19 status, age in years and sex. Samples came from the ongoing ImmuneRACE study (first 160 participants) plus 1,254 subjects from 6 global collaborators. The repertoires were made available in a free public database intended to serve as a resource for research on the immune response to SARS-CoV-2. The study at large found these results: Clinical and demographic metadata were provided uncurated, with the amount varying by source and participant.

The collaborating institutions used their own protocols to collect whole blood in K2EDTA tubes. For TCRbeta analysis, collaborator samples were shipped as frozen whole blood, as isolated PBMCs, or as DNA extracted from either sample type. Sequenced material: peripheral blood. The TCR originated in a human donor in a cohort sampled during active COVID-19. The rearranged segments are TRBV25-1 and TRBJ1-1, with 8 bases matching TRBD1. The bases are TGTGCCAGCACCCCTGGACAGGGAGAAGCTTTCTTT. It translates as CASTPGQGEAFF.